This T cell receptor beta chain was captured by sequencing in a study of CD8 T cells in ankylosing spondylitis. One entry per CDR3 protein, called by TCRdb with MiXCR from the 5' RACE reads. The data hold about 360,000 distinct CDR3 sequences, with 20% observed a single time. This clonotype appeared a few times. The antigen remains undetermined. CDR3 length: 15 amino acids. In germline, CDR1 is WSHSY, CDR2 SAAADI. V lost 6 bases to trimming and J lost 5 bases; unmatched junction nucleotides: 11. General study findings and limits: Existing reports had already noted some motif variants in reactive arthritis synovial fluid and blood.

Material for sequencing was blood, either unsorted or a sorted T cell fraction (not recorded which). The receptor was derived from a male donor with ankylosing spondylitis or in good health (not recorded which). V is TRBV10-2 and J is TRBJ2-5, with TRBD1 identical over 8 bases. The CDR3 coding sequence is TGCGCCAGCAGCCGGGTTGGACAGGGCGAGGAGACCCAGTACTTC. It specifies CASSRVGQGEETQYF.